This TCR beta chain was observed in a study of T cell changes during pregnancy in multiple sclerosis. Here immunoSEQ multiplex PCR was the method, and the copy in TCRdb shows in-frame clones only, minus some. Of about 64,000 clones listed, 92% are singletons. The V gene lost 2 bases and the J gene lost 9 bases, with 17 bases spanning the gap. CDR3 length: 15 amino acids. CDR1 is SEHNR and CDR2 is FQNEAQ in the germline V gene (reference sequence). The receptor's source is a female donor with multiple sclerosis, enrolled in a pregnancy study. Material: peripheral blood, obtained in the second trimester of pregnancy. This rearrangement joins TRBV7-9 to TRBJ1-5; D is perhaps TRBD1 (6 bases). CDR3 sequence: CASSLSSGDTGPQHF. The DNA of the CDR3 is TGTGCCAGCAGCTTATCCTCTGGGGACACAGGGCCCCAGCATTTT.